This TCR beta chain originates from a study of beta chain features in type 1 diabetes. Overall study findings and caveats: Shorter TCRB CDR3s, moderately but significantly so, marked every one of the four CD4+ subsets in Type 1 diabetes patients. When cDNA is sequenced, cells with high TCR expression could be over-represented.

For this clone: Antigen unknown.

The isolated RNA, all of it, was reverse transcribed, so expressed TCRB transcripts were what got sequenced. Reads from naive, central memory and regulatory T cell samples averaged around 3.5 million. Sequenced by immunoSEQ multiplex PCR; TCRdb stores in-frame clones only, minus some. The repertoire includes fewer than 450,000 clones, approximately 13% of them detected once, and nearly 0.015% sits in the top ten. The germline gives CDR1 ENHRY, CDR2 SYGVKD. Trimming removed 9 bases at V and 9 bases at J, with 21 bases between. The CDR3 has 14 amino acids. The rearrangement links TRBV10-3 to TRBJ2-1; TRBD2 is a possible D gene (5 bases). Material: naive CD4+ T cells from blood. The source is a woman under 30 with type 1 diabetes. The CDR3 bases are TGTGCCATAGCCGGGTCGACCAGCGAGGGTGAGCAGTTCTTC. Its translation: CAIAGSTSEGEQFF.